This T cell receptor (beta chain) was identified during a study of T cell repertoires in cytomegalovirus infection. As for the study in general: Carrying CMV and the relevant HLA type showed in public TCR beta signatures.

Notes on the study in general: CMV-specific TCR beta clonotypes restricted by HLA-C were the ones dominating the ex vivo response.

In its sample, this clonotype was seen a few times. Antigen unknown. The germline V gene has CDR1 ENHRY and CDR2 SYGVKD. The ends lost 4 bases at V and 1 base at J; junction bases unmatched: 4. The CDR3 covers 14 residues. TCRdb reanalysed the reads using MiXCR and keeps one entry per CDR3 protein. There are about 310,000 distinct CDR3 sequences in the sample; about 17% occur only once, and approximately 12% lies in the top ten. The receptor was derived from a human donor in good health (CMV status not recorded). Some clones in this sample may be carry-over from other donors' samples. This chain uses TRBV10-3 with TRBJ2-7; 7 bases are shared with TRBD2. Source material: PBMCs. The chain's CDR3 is CAISGAGLSYEQYF. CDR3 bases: TGTGCCATCAGTGGAGCGGGGTTGTCCTACGAGCAGTACTTC.